The 27 T cell receptor beta chains listed next were all sequenced from one sample in a study of T cell responses to AZD1222 COVID-19 vaccine. Libraries were prepared by immunoSEQ multiplex PCR; TCRdb keeps only in-frame clonotypes and omits some of them. The sample includes 200,000 to 300,000 clones, over 85% seen only once; the top ten take 0.5% to 0.7%. The sample in question was peripheral blood, obtained on day 0 of AZD1222 vaccination. These receptors were taken from an adult in good health.

The CDR3 nucleotides are TGTGCCAGCAGCTCACACAGGGTACGGGACTATGGCTACACCTTC. It yields the protein CASSSHRVRDYGYTF. This chain joins TRBV11-2 and TRBJ1-2; D may be TRBD1 (6 bases). Germline CDR1 SGHAT, CDR2 FQNNGV. The CDR3 is made up of 15 amino acids. V lost 4 bases to trimming and J lost 3 bases, with 15 bases between them. Variable domain in full (rest from reference TRBV11-2 and TRBJ1-2): EAGVAQSPRYKIIEKRQSVAFWCNPISGHATLYWYQQILGQGPKLLIQFQNNGVVDDSQLPKDRFSAERLKGVDSTLKIQPAKLEDSAVYLCASSSHRVRDYGYTFGSGTRLTVV.

The J gene is TRBJ1-2, the V gene TRBV5-1, with D possibly TRBD1 on 5 matching bases. The CDR3 extends over 14 amino acids. Germline V gene sequence: CDR1 SGHRS, CDR2 YFSETQ. Trimming stripped 2 bases from V and 8 bases from J, with 16 bases between. The CDR3 reads CASSFGTPGRGYTF. The CDR3 bases are TGCGCCAGCAGCTTCGGGACCCCTGGAAGGGGCTACACCTTC.

This clone occurred once. The chain combines TRBV7-6 with TRBJ2-1; D is undetermined. Germline V gives CDR1 SGHVS, CDR2 FNYEAQ. The CDR3 contains 15 residues. Trimming left V 8 bases short and J 3 bases short, with 17 bases between. The CDR3 DNA reads as TGTGCCAGCTCAAATTCTAAGACCCTCTACAATGAGCAGTTCTTC. Residues: CASSNSKTLYNEQFF.

The chain recombines TRBV11-3 with TRBJ1-6; D gene ambiguous. Germline V gene lookup returns CDR1 SGHNT and CDR2 YENEEA. Trimming took 1 base from V and 7 from J, leaving 5 bases between them. The CDR3 loop spans 13 amino acids. The CDR3 DNA reads as TGTGCCAGCAGCTTAGGGGAAAATTCACCCCTCCACTTT. Translated, it gives CASSLGENSPLHF.

This chain connects TRBV28 to TRBJ1-2; TRBD1 might be the D (5 bases). Per the germline V gene, CDR1 is MDHEN and CDR2 is SYDVKM. This CDR3 spans 15 amino acids. V was clipped by 5 bases and J by 4 bases, with 17 bases between them. Here the CDR3 DNA reads TGTGCCAGCAGTATCCAACAGGTGGTACCCTATGGCTACACCTTC. Encoded protein: CASSIQQVVPYGYTF.

The V call is TRBV10-2, the J call TRBJ1-2; weak D call: TRBD1 (6 bases). V was clipped by 0 bases and J by 6 bases, with 14 bases between them. The CDR3 covers 15 residues. From germline, CDR1 is WSHSY and CDR2 SAAADI. In nucleotides, the CDR3 is TGCGCCAGCAGTGAGTCGGGGGGGCAAGGAGATGGCTACACCTTC. Residues: CASSESGGQGDGYTF.

The CDR3 loop reads CASSHGTGNEKLFF. CDR3 in DNA: TGTGCCAGCAGTCACGGGACAGGGAATGAAAAACTGTTTTTT. The chain uses TRBV6-5 and TRBJ1-4; 9 bases line up with TRBD1. Germline V gives CDR1 MNHEY, CDR2 SVGAGI. J gave up 5 bases and V 5 bases, and 3 bases lay outside the gene matches. The CDR3 is made up of 14 amino acids.

This chain joins TRBV4-2 and TRBJ1-3; tentatively, D is TRBD1 (5 bases). The V end lost 0 bases, the J end lost 13 bases, and 22 bases lay between the germline ends. The CDR3 totals 16 residues. Germline assignment: CDR1 LGHNA and CDR2 YNFKEQ. Here the CDR3 DNA reads TGTGCCAGCAGCCAAGATAGGGGTGTAGGGGTTGGTAGAATATATTTT. This encodes CASSQDRGVGVGRIYF.

The chain uses TRBV5-6 and TRBJ1-1; no clear D. Per germline, CDR1 SGHDT and CDR2 YYEEEE. The CDR3 totals 13 residues. Trimming shortened V by 4 bases and J by 6 bases, and 13 bases separated the two germline ends. The CDR3 is CASSPRTASEAFF. The CDR3 DNA reads TGTGCCAGCAGCCCGAGGACGGCGTCTGAAGCTTTCTTT.

The chain couples TRBV19 to TRBJ2-2, with TRBD1 matching 10 bases. Trimming at V came to 7 bases and at J to 2 bases, leaving 10 bases not matched to a gene. The germline CDR1 and CDR2 sequences are LNHDA and SQIVND (reference sequence). The CDR3 is 17 residues long. CDR3 region: CASTRARQGANTGELFF. The CDR3 DNA reads TGTGCCAGTACCCGGGCCCGACAGGGGGCCAACACCGGGGAGCTGTTTTTT.

This clone appeared a single time. CDR3 bases: TGTGCCAGCAGCCCGCGACAGAACACCGGGGAGCTGTTTTTT. Amino acids: CASSPRQNTGELFF. V is TRBV9 and J is TRBJ2-2; no reliable D call. This CDR3 contains 14 residues. With 4 bases removed from V and 1 base from J, the gap between germline ends came to 8 bases. Germline V gene sequence: CDR1 SGDLS, CDR2 YYNGEE. Full variable domain (remainder filled in from reference TRBV9 and TRBJ2-2): DSGVTQTPKHLITATGQRVTLRCSPRSGDLSVYWYQQSLDQGLQFLIQYYNGEERAKGNILERFSAQQFPDLHSELNLSSLELGDSALYFCASSPRQNTGELFFGEGSRLTVL.

This rearrangement joins TRBV11-3 to TRBJ2-1, with D tentatively TRBD2 (6 bases). The CDR3 runs to 14 residues. Trimming removed 1 base from V and 4 bases from J, with 8 bases in between. Germline V lookup: CDR1 SGHNT, CDR2 YENEEA. This chain's CDR3 is CASSLGGEYNEQFF. Here the CDR3 DNA reads TGTGCCAGCAGCTTAGGGGGGGAGTACAATGAGCAGTTCTTC.

This sequence joins TRBV11-2 and TRBJ2-5; D gene uncertain. The germline V gene has CDR1 SGHAT and CDR2 FQNNGV. Trimming pared 0 bases from V and 4 bases from J, leaving 9 bases between. The CDR3 is 14 amino acids. CDR3 region: CASSLDRLGETQYF. In DNA form, the CDR3 reads TGTGCCAGCAGCTTAGATAGGCTAGGAGAGACCCAGTACTTC.

The chain couples TRBV28 to TRBJ1-1; D is ambiguous. This CDR3 is built from 12 residues. Trimming shortened V by 4 bases and J by 11 bases, and 14 bases separated the two germline ends. From germline, CDR1 is MDHEN and CDR2 SYDVKM. The CDR3 region has the DNA TGTGCCAGCAGTTCCACAGCTCCTAGGGCTTTCTTT. Translating gives CASSSTAPRAFF. The entire variable domain, with the rest obtained from reference TRBV28 and TRBJ1-1, is as follows: DVKVTQSSRYLVKRTGEKVFLECVQDMDHENMFWYRQDPGLGLRLIYFSYDVKMKEKGDIPEGYSVSREKKERFSLILESASTNQTSMYLCASSSTAPRAFFGQGTRLTVV.

The chain is built from TRBV3-1 (or the pseudogene TRBV3-2) and TRBJ2-1, with TRBD2 identical over 15 bases. The CDR3 is 17 residues long. V lost 5 bases, J lost 4 bases, and 6 bases stayed unmatched. Germline CDR1 LGHDT, CDR2 YNNKEL (reference sequence). The CDR3 DNA reads TGTGCCAGCAGCGATGGACTAGCGGGAGGGGATTACAATGAGCAGTTCTTC. Protein: CASSDGLAGGDYNEQFF.

The gene calls are TRBV2 and TRBJ2-7; no definite D call. CDR3 size: 11 residues. The V gene's germline CDR1 is SNHLY and CDR2 FYNNEI. Trimming removed 0 bases at V and 7 bases at J, with 4 bases between. The CDR3 here is CASSEALEQYF. CDR3 bases: TGTGCCAGCAGTGAAGCCTTGGAGCAGTACTTC.

The V and J genes are TRBV9 and TRBJ2-7; tentative D call: TRBD2 (5 bases). Germline V lookup: CDR1 SGDLS, CDR2 YYNGEE. The CDR3 is 14 residues long. The V end lost 0 bases, the J end lost 3 bases, and 10 bases lay between the germline ends. This CDR3 is CASSVGPADYEQYF. The CDR3 nucleotides are TGTGCCAGCAGCGTAGGCCCAGCGGACTACGAGCAGTACTTC.

V is TRBV28 and J is TRBJ1-1; weak D call: TRBD1 (5 bases). CDR1 is MDHEN, CDR2 SYDVKM, per germline. This CDR3 spans 14 amino acids. The V end was cut by 7 bases, the J end by 2 bases, with 14 bases between. The CDR3 DNA follows: TGTGCCAGCACCTCTCGGGGGGTCAACACTGAAGCTTTCTTT. Amino acid sequence: CASTSRGVNTEAFF.

The chain links TRBV9 to TRBJ1-1; D not certain. V was pared by 0 bases and J by 4 bases, with 7 bases between. Germline CDR1 SGDLS, CDR2 YYNGEE. CDR3 size: 13 residues. CDR3 in amino acids: CASSVGVGTEAFF. The CDR3 region has the DNA TGTGCCAGCAGCGTAGGTGTCGGCACTGAAGCTTTCTTT.

V usage is TRBV28 and J usage is TRBJ1-2; D possibly corresponds to TRBD1 (6 bases). The CDR3 totals 16 residues. Germline assignment: CDR1 MDHEN and CDR2 SYDVKM. V was shortened by 2 bases and J by 2 bases, with 15 bases between the two germline ends. The CDR3 loop is CASSLDRWPRNYGYTF. CDR3 nucleotides: TGTGCCAGCAGTTTAGACAGGTGGCCTCGAAACTATGGCTACACCTTC.

This rearrangement joins TRBV9 to TRBJ2-7, with D possibly TRBD2 on 6 matching bases. The CDR3 consists of 14 residues. V gave up 3 bases and J gave up 0 bases, with 10 bases separating them. The germline gives CDR1 SGDLS, CDR2 YYNGEE. In DNA, the CDR3 is TGTGCCAGCAGCGCTCGCGGGACCTCCTACGAGCAGTACTTC. It yields the protein CASSARGTSYEQYF.

The chain joins TRBV6-5 to TRBJ1-4; D possibly corresponds to TRBD1 (6 bases). Trimming removed 7 bases at V and 11 bases at J, with 23 bases between. The CDR3 covers 15 residues. Germline CDR1 MNHEY, CDR2 SVGAGI. In DNA, the CDR3 is TGTGCCAGCAAGATGGGTGGGGACATCCCTGGGAAACTGTTTTTT. The encoded protein is CASKMGGDIPGKLFF.

The chain links TRBV27 to TRBJ2-3; weak D call: TRBD2 (5 bases). Germline V gene data show CDR1 as MNHEY and CDR2 as SMNVEV (reference sequence). V was clipped by 8 bases and J by 2 bases, with 17 bases between them. The CDR3 length is 15 residues. CDR3 residues: CASSQLGQYTDTQYF. The CDR3 coding sequence is TGTGCCAGCTCTCAACTAGGGCAGTACACAGATACGCAGTATTTT.

The CDR3 spells CASSRELSNYGYTF. The CDR3 DNA reads as TGTGCCAGCAGTCGGGAACTATCTAACTATGGCTACACCTTC. J is TRBJ1-2 and V is TRBV6-5, with unresolved D. Trimming took 5 bases from V and 0 from J, leaving 10 bases between them. In germline, CDR1 is MNHEY, CDR2 SVGAGI. This CDR3 is 14 amino acids long.

The genes are TRBV5-1 and TRBJ1-1; 9 nucleotides agree with TRBD1. The CDR3 runs to 16 residues. Germline V gene lookup returns CDR1 SGHRS and CDR2 YFSETQ. Trimming removed 4 bases from V and 4 bases from J; junction bases left unmatched: 11. The CDR3 region is CASSAWSGQGSTEAFF. In DNA form, the CDR3 reads TGCGCCAGCAGCGCTTGGTCCGGACAGGGGAGCACTGAAGCTTTCTTT.

This clone was detected once. This chain uses TRBV28 with TRBJ1-2; D is ambiguous. Germline V lookup: CDR1 MDHEN, CDR2 SYDVKM. This CDR3 has 11 amino acids. The V and J ends lost 5 bases and 2 bases respectively, with 3 bases between them. Written as DNA, the CDR3 is TGTGCCAGCAGTCCGAACTATGGCTACACCTTC. Translated, it gives CASSPNYGYTF.

The V gene is TRBV5-1, the J gene TRBJ1-1, with D unresolved. V was clipped by 2 bases and J by 2 bases, with 10 bases between them. This CDR3 contains 14 residues. Per the germline V gene, CDR1 is SGHRS and CDR2 is YFSETQ. The CDR3: CASSFQIENTEAFF. The DNA for the CDR3 is TGCGCCAGCAGCTTCCAAATCGAAAACACTGAAGCTTTCTTT.